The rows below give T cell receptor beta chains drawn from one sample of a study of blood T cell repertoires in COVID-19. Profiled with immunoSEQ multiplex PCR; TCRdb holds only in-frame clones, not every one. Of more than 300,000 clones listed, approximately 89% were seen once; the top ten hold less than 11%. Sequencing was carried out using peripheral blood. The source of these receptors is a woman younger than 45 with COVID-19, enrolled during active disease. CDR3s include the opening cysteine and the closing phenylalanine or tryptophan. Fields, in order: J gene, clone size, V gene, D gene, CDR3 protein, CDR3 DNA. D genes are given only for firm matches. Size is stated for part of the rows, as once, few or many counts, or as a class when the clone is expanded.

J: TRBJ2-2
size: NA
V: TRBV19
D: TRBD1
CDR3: CASSIRTGGNTGELFF
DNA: TGTGCCAGTAGTATTAGGACAGGGGGGAACACCGGGGAGCTGTTTTTT

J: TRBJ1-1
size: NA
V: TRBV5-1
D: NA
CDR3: CASSLEGAPYTEAFF
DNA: TGCGCCAGCAGCTTGGAAGGGGCACCATACACTGAAGCTTTCTTT

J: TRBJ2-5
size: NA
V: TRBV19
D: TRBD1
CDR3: CASSTGTVQETQYF
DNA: TGTGCCAGTAGTACCGGGACAGTCCAAGAGACCCAGTACTTC

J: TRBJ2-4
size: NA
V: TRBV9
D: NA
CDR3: CASSDGGTRYF
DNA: TGTGCCAGCAGCGACGGAGGGACGCGGTACTTC

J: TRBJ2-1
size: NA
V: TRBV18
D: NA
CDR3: CASSPTLYNEQFF
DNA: TGTGCCAGCTCCCCTACTCTCTACAATGAGCAGTTCTTC

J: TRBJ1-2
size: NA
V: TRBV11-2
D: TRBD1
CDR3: CASSPTGEWGGYTF
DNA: TGTGCCAGCAGCCCGACAGGGGAATGGGGAGGCTACACCTTC

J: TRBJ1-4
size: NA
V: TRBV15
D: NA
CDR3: CATSREQGATNEKLFF
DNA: TGTGCCACCAGCAGAGAACAGGGAGCAACTAATGAAAAACTGTTTTTT

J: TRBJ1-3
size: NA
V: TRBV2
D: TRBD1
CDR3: CASSGSDRGLRGNTIYF
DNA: TGTGCCAGCAGTGGATCGGACAGGGGGCTTCGTGGAAACACCATATATTTT

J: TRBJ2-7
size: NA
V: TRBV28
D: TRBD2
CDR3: CASSPPFGGGPYEQYF
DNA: TGTGCCAGCAGTCCCCCCTTTGGGGGAGGGCCCTACGAGCAGTACTTC

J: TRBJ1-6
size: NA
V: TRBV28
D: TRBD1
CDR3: CASSWDSSYNSPLHF
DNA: TGTGCCAGCAGTTGGGACAGCTCCTATAATTCACCCCTCCACTTT

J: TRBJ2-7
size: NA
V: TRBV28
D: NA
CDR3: CASSLSGLQGYEQYF
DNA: TGTGCCAGCAGTTTATCCGGGTTACAAGGTTACGAGCAGTACTTC

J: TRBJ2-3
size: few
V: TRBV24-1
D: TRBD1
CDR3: CATSPGTGSTDTQYF
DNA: TGTGCCACCAGTCCCGGGACAGGGAGCACAGATACGCAGTATTTT

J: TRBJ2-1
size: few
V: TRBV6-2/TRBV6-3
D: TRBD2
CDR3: CASSYPRLAGGPSYNEQFF
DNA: TGTGCCAGCAGTTACCCCAGACTAGCGGGAGGGCCGTCCTACAATGAGCAGTTCTTC

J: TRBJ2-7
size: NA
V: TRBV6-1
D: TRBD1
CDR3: CASSEGQGAYEQYF
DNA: TGTGCCAGCAGTGAAGGACAGGGGGCCTACGAGCAGTACTTC

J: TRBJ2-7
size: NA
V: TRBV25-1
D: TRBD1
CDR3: CASARQQGDYEQYF
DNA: TGTGCCAGCGCGCGGCAACAGGGGGACTACGAGCAGTACTTC

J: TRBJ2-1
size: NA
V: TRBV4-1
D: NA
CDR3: CASSQDGRQNYNEQFF
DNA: TGCGCCAGCAGCCAAGATGGTCGCCAGAATTACAATGAGCAGTTCTTC

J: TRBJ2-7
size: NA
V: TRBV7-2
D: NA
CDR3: CASSLSAQRPGLRAYEQYF
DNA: TGTGCCAGCAGCTTAAGTGCTCAGCGACCGGGACTTCGAGCCTACGAGCAGTACTTC

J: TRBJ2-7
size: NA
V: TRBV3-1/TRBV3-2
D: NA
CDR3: CASTGGISYEQYF
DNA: TGTGCCAGCACAGGAGGTATCTCCTACGAGCAGTACTTC

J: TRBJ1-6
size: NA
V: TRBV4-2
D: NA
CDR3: CASSQEIESPLHF
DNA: TGTGCCAGCAGCCAAGAAATCGAGTCACCCCTCCACTTT

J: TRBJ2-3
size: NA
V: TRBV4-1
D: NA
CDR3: CASSQGLATDTQYF
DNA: TGCGCCAGCAGCCAAGGCCTAGCAACAGATACGCAGTATTTT

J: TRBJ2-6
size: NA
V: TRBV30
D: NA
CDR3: CAWSVTGTSGANVLTF
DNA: TGTGCCTGGAGTGTCACAGGGACCTCTGGGGCCAACGTCCTGACTTTC

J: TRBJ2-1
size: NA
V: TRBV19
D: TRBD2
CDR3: CASRKKREMDEQFF
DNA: TGTGCCAGTAGAAAGAAGCGGGAGATGGATGAGCAGTTCTTC